This is a list of T cell receptor beta chains from one sample in a study of T cell responses to AZD1222 COVID-19 vaccine. Using immunoSEQ multiplex PCR, the repertoire was profiled, and TCRdb retains in-frame clones only, with some absent. The sample includes approximately 300,000 clones, almost 95% of them seen just once. Source: peripheral blood, taken 28 days after the second AZD1222 dose. Receptors originate from an adult who received the AZD1222 COVID-19 vaccine. Each CDR3 is given with its conserved first and last residue. The D gene is left open where the match is weak. Part of the rows lack a size; the others show once, few, many or a class for expanded clones.

j_call,d_call,clone_size,v_call,cdr3_aa,cdr3_nt
TRBJ2-1,-,-,TRBV10-3,CAISDSFAGAKSSYNEQFF,TGTGCCATCAGTGATAGTTTTGCAGGGGCCAAAAGCTCCTACAATGAGCAGTTCTTC
TRBJ2-2,-,-,TRBV19,CASSIVNRHTGELFF,TGTGCCAGTAGTATAGTGAACAGACACACCGGGGAGCTGTTTTTT
TRBJ1-1,-,-,TRBV19,CASSLRGTEAFF,TGTGCCAGTAGCCTAAGGGGGACTGAAGCTTTCTTT
TRBJ2-3,-,-,TRBV6-5,CASSYQYTGSTDTQYF,TGTGCCAGCAGTTACCAATACACGGGGAGCACAGATACGCAGTATTTT
TRBJ1-4,-,-,TRBV27,CASSLRGTATNEKLFF,TGTGCCAGCAGTTTAAGGGGTACTGCAACTAATGAAAAACTGTTTTTT
TRBJ2-2,-,once,TRBV7-9,CASMADSNTGELFF,TGTGCCAGCATGGCCGATTCGAACACCGGGGAGCTGTTTTTT
TRBJ2-2,-,-,TRBV7-2,CASSRGAQAGELFF,TGTGCCAGCAGCCGGGGGGCCCAAGCCGGGGAGCTGTTTTTT
TRBJ1-6,TRBD1,once,TRBV3-1/TRBV3-2,CASSLGTGVSPLHF,TGTGCCAGCAGCCTTGGGACAGGGGTTTCACCCCTCCACTTT
TRBJ1-6,-,-,TRBV10-1,CASSEGGLKANSPLHF,TGCGCCAGCAGTGAAGGGGGATTAAAGGCTAATTCACCCCTCCACTTT
TRBJ2-7,TRBD2,once,TRBV4-3,CASSPVSGRSSYEQYF,TGCGCCAGCAGCCCAGTTAGCGGGAGGAGCTCCTACGAGCAGTACTTC
TRBJ1-5,-,-,TRBV28,CASSPLGGVSNQPQHF,TGTGCCAGCAGTCCCCTGGGGGGCGTGAGCAATCAGCCCCAGCATTTT
TRBJ1-1,TRBD1,-,TRBV7-2,CASSSRQGAGNTEAFF,TGTGCCAGCAGTTCGAGACAGGGGGCGGGGAACACTGAAGCTTTCTTT
TRBJ2-3,-,-,TRBV11-3,CASSLGSGTRTDTQYF,TGTGCCAGCAGCTTAGGTTCTGGGACCCGCACAGATACGCAGTATTTT
TRBJ1-2,-,-,TRBV9,CASSVGAGQYGYTF,TGTGCCAGCAGCGTAGGGGCAGGACAGTATGGCTACACCTTC
TRBJ1-2,-,-,TRBV11-1,CASSLEGHYGYTF,TGTGCCAGCAGCTTAGAGGGCCACTATGGCTACACCTTC
TRBJ2-7,TRBD2,-,TRBV28,CATREAIYEQYF,TGTGCCACTCGGGAGGCTATCTACGAGCAGTACTTC
TRBJ1-5,-,-,TRBV30,CAWGRNQPQHF,TGTGCCTGGGGGCGCAATCAGCCCCAGCATTTT
TRBJ1-1,-,-,TRBV5-8,CASSDRVPDEAFF,TGTGCCAGCAGCGACCGAGTGCCCGATGAAGCTTTCTTT
TRBJ2-7,TRBD1,-,TRBV3-1/TRBV3-2,CASSRRDRSYHEQYF,TGTGCCAGCAGCCGCCGGGACAGGTCTTACCACGAGCAGTACTTC
TRBJ2-2,-,-,TRBV5-1,CASSEDTNTGELFF,TGCGCCAGCAGCGAGGACACAAACACCGGGGAGCTGTTTTTT
TRBJ2-1,TRBD1,few,TRBV28,CASSPPGQGPLSYNEQFF,TGTGCCAGCAGTCCTCCGGGACAGGGACCTTTGTCCTACAATGAGCAGTTCTTC
TRBJ1-6,-,-,TRBV4-3,CASSQGSIPRGPGDSPLHF,TGCGCCAGCAGCCAAGGGTCCATTCCGAGGGGCCCAGGGGATTCACCCCTCCACTTT
TRBJ1-4,-,-,TRBV19,CASASNGARGEKLFF,TGTGCCAGTGCCTCTAACGGGGCCAGAGGGGAAAAACTGTTTTTT
TRBJ2-5,-,-,TRBV7-2,CASEASALQETQYF,TGTGCCAGCGAGGCTTCCGCGCTTCAAGAGACCCAGTACTTC
TRBJ2-1,TRBD1,-,TRBV5-1,CASSGTASYNEQFF,TGCGCCAGCAGCGGGACAGCTTCCTACAATGAGCAGTTCTTC
TRBJ2-2,-,once,TRBV9,CASSVAPRRGTGELFF,TGTGCCAGCAGCGTAGCCCCTCGACGGGGCACCGGGGAGCTGTTTTTT
TRBJ1-1,TRBD1,-,TRBV5-1,CASSWDRNTEAFF,TGCGCCAGCAGCTGGGACAGGAACACTGAAGCTTTCTTT
TRBJ1-5,-,-,TRBV9,CASSVGGEQGFDQPQHF,TGTGCCAGCAGCGTAGGGGGTGAACAGGGTTTTGATCAGCCCCAGCATTTT
TRBJ2-5,TRBD1,-,TRBV25-1,CASSEGVRGLETQYF,TGTGCCAGCAGTGAAGGCGTCAGGGGGTTGGAGACCCAGTACTTC
TRBJ1-1,-,-,TRBV19,CASSRSGSIEAFF,TGTGCCAGTAGCCGATCAGGGAGCATCGAAGCTTTCTTT
TRBJ2-7,-,-,TRBV2,CASSETQSGEQYF,TGTGCCAGCAGTGAAACCCAGTCGGGGGAGCAGTACTTC
TRBJ1-4,-,-,TRBV6-5,CASSRTAPYEKLFF,TGTGCCAGCAGCAGAACAGCTCCCTATGAAAAACTGTTTTTT
TRBJ2-7,-,-,TRBV28,CAGSPTEFYEQYF,TGTGCCGGCAGCCCAACAGAATTCTACGAGCAGTACTTC
TRBJ2-1,TRBD1,-,TRBV11-1,CASSLGQPSYNEQFF,TGTGCCAGCAGCTTGGGACAGCCCTCCTACAATGAGCAGTTCTTC
TRBJ1-4,TRBD1,-,TRBV9,CASSAGTGRTNEKLFF,TGTGCCAGCAGCGCCGGGACAGGGAGGACTAATGAAAAACTGTTTTTT
TRBJ1-4,TRBD1,-,TRBV2,CASREGTGNQKLFF,TGTGCCAGCAGGGAGGGGACAGGGAATCAAAAACTGTTTTTT
TRBJ2-5,TRBD1,-,TRBV19,CASSPVQGKETQYF,TGTGCCAGTAGTCCCGTACAGGGGAAAGAGACCCAGTACTTC
TRBJ2-7,TRBD1,-,TRBV6-5,CASSYSGTGFGEQYF,TGTGCCAGCAGTTACTCTGGGACAGGGTTCGGCGAGCAGTACTTC
TRBJ2-2,TRBD1,-,TRBV13,CASSTYRGRGNTGELFF,TGTGCCAGCAGCACCTACAGGGGACGGGGGAACACCGGGGAGCTGTTTTTT
TRBJ2-7,TRBD1,-,TRBV28,CASSLIGGNYEQYF,TGTGCCAGCAGTTTAATAGGGGGCAATTACGAGCAGTACTTC
TRBJ2-2,-,-,TRBV2,CASRPGPTNTGELFF,TGTGCCAGCAGACCGGGTCCTACGAACACCGGGGAGCTGTTTTTT
TRBJ2-5,TRBD2,-,TRBV3-1/TRBV3-2,CASCLRRGQETQYF,TGTGCCAGCTGCCTCCGGCGGGGGCAAGAGACCCAGTACTTC
TRBJ1-4,TRBD1,-,TRBV11-2,CASSQQGAANEKLFF,TGTGCCAGCAGCCAGCAGGGGGCGGCTAATGAAAAACTGTTTTTT
TRBJ2-1,TRBD2,-,TRBV27,CASSPSGFSYNEQFF,TGTGCCAGCAGCCCTAGCGGCTTCTCCTACAATGAGCAGTTCTTC
TRBJ1-5,-,once,TRBV28,CAIRLRGARQPQHF,TGTGCCATCCGGCTAAGAGGGGCACGTCAGCCCCAGCATTTT
TRBJ1-6,-,-,TRBV19,CASSMDGGSTPLHF,TGTGCCAGTAGTATGGATGGGGGTAGTACACCCCTCCACTTT
TRBJ2-7,TRBD1,-,TRBV5-5,CASSPGRDRGSYEQYF,TGTGCCAGCAGCCCCGGAAGGGACAGGGGCTCCTACGAGCAGTACTTC
TRBJ1-1,-,-,TRBV7-2,CASSPGPAEAFF,TGTGCCAGCAGCCCGGGACCGGCTGAAGCTTTCTTT
TRBJ1-2,-,-,TRBV5-5,CASRSSPGSGYTF,TGTGCCAGCAGAAGTAGTCCTGGCTCTGGCTACACCTTC
TRBJ1-4,-,-,TRBV4-1,CASSQEQVTNEKLFF,TGCGCCAGCAGCCAAGAACAGGTCACTAATGAAAAACTGTTTTTT
TRBJ2-7,TRBD1,-,TRBV6-6,CASSDRDTFHEQYF,TGTGCCAGCAGTGACAGGGATACGTTCCACGAGCAGTACTTC
TRBJ1-2,TRBD1,-,TRBV20-1,CSAFTGDGYTF,TGCAGTGCTTTTACAGGGGATGGCTACACCTTC
TRBJ1-1,-,-,TRBV7-9,CASSLRAGVNTEAFF,TGTGCCAGCAGCTTAAGGGCGGGTGTGAACACTGAAGCTTTCTTT
TRBJ1-1,-,-,TRBV2,CASSSGTANTEAFF,TGTGCCAGCAGCTCGGGGACTGCAAACACTGAAGCTTTCTTT
TRBJ2-2,-,-,TRBV9,CASSARPPNTGELFF,TGTGCCAGCAGCGCGAGGCCTCCGAACACCGGGGAGCTGTTTTTT
TRBJ1-1,-,-,TRBV15,CATSRAVNTEAFF,TGTGCCACCAGCAGAGCCGTGAACACTGAAGCTTTCTTT
TRBJ2-3,TRBD2,-,TRBV5-8,CASSRGTSGGGTDTQYF,TGTGCCAGCAGCCGCGGGACTAGCGGGGGGGGCACAGATACGCAGTATTTT
TRBJ1-5,TRBD1,-,TRBV6-5,CASRVDRGGQPQHF,TGTGCCAGCAGGGTCGACAGGGGAGGACAGCCCCAGCATTTT
TRBJ2-5,-,-,TRBV21-1,CASSPIGYQETQYF,TGTGCCAGCAGCCCCATAGGGTACCAAGAGACCCAGTACTTC